These 8 T cell receptor beta chains originate from one sample sequenced in a study of pediatric ulcerative colitis. TCRdb keeps only in-frame clones here, not all; method: immunoSEQ multiplex PCR. Of 44,000 or so clones listed, about four fifths are singletons. During colonoscopy, one to two rectal pinch biopsies were collected. The source material was gut tissue. All receptors derive from a girl under 18 with moderate ulcerative colitis.

The J gene is TRBJ1-1, the V gene TRBV28; no clear D gene. Germline lookup yields CDR1 MDHEN and CDR2 SYDVKM. V lost 11 bases and J 4 bases, leaving 8 bases between the germline ends. This CDR3 has 10 amino acids. This CDR3 is CAPSPTEAFF. The CDR3 nucleotides read TGTGCCCCCAGCCCCACTGAAGCTTTCTTT.

V and J are TRBV9 and TRBJ1-2; 10 nucleotides align to TRBD1. Germline CDR1 is SGDLS and CDR2 is YYNGEE. The CDR3 covers 17 residues. The trim removed 2 bases at V and 3 bases at J, leaving 10 bases unmatched. CDR3 sequence (DNA): TGTGCCAGCAGCGTGAGTGTCGACAGGGGGCGATACTATGGCTACACCTTC. As protein: CASSVSVDRGRYYGYTF.

The chain recombines TRBV5-1 with TRBJ1-1; a weak D match, TRBD1 (5 bases). The germline CDR1 and CDR2 sequences are SGHRS and YFSETQ. The germline V and J ends were trimmed by 0 bases and 1 base, with 10 bases remaining between them. The CDR3 extends over 15 amino acids. The CDR3 region is CASSLAGTANTEAFF. CDR3 DNA: TGCGCCAGCAGCTTGGCCGGGACCGCGAACACTGAAGCTTTCTTT.

This clone was observed a single time. The chain joins TRBV14 to TRBJ2-7; D is unclear. Trimming stripped 1 base from V and 8 bases from J, with 9 bases between. CDR1 SGHDN and CDR2 FVKESK come from the germline V gene. This CDR3 spans 12 amino acids. This CDR3 reads CASSQGSRQQYF. CDR3 DNA sequence: TGTGCCAGCAGCCAAGGGTCCCGGCAGCAGTACTTC.

This chain connects TRBV13 to TRBJ2-7, with 11 bases that match TRBD1. CDR1 and CDR2 from the germline V gene are PRHDT and FYEKMQ (reference sequence). The CDR3 consists of 15 residues. Trimming took 10 bases from V and 7 from J; bases not matched to a gene: 15. CDR3: CAILQPGQGVGEQYF. The CDR3 DNA reads as TGTGCCATCCTCCAACCGGGACAGGGGGTAGGGGAGCAGTACTTC.

The V gene is TRBV7-2, the J gene TRBJ2-7; D not certain. The ends were cut back, 4 bases at V and 4 bases at J, with 11 bases in the middle. Germline CDR1 and CDR2: SGHTA and FQGNSA. The CDR3 length is 13 residues. The CDR3 DNA reads as TGTGCCAGCAGCTCCCAACCATTGTACGAGCAGTACTTC. This codes for CASSSQPLYEQYF. Using reference TRBV7-2 and TRBJ2-7 for the parts outside the CDR3, the full variable domain is GAGVSQSPSNKVTEKGKDVELRCDPISGHTALYWYRQSLGQGLEFLIYFQGNSAPDKSGLPSDRFSAERTGGSVSTLTIQRTQQEDSAVYLCASSSQPLYEQYFGPGTRLTVT.

V and J are TRBV6-6 and TRBJ1-2; D is perhaps TRBD1 (5 bases). CDR3 size: 15 residues. Trimming shortened V by 6 bases and J by 6 bases, and 20 bases separated the two germline ends. Germline V CDR1 and CDR2: MNHNY, SVGAGI (reference sequence). The CDR3, as DNA: TGTGCCAGCAGGGGGGAGCTTGTGGATGCAAATGGCTACACCTTC. It codes for CASRGELVDANGYTF.

The rearrangement uses TRBV6-5 and TRBJ1-2; the D gene is possibly TRBD1 (6 bases). Per germline, CDR1 MNHEY and CDR2 SVGAGI. This CDR3 region has 14 residues. Trimming removed 7 bases from V and 2 bases from J, with 14 bases in between. This chain's CDR3 is CASTADTGNYGYTF. CDR3 in DNA: TGTGCCAGCACCGCTGACACAGGGAACTATGGCTACACCTTC.